These T cell receptor beta chains were read from a single sample in a study of shared T cell receptors in the human thymus. The protocol was immunoSEQ multiplex PCR, while the TCRdb copy is restricted to in-frame clones and leaves out a portion. The sample contains hundreds of thousands of clones, over 75% of which appear only once. This sample was shared with a second study, whose subject was human thymus T cells.

Sequences were obtained from thymocytes. The receptors were sampled from a boy in the first two years of life with a congenital heart defect. Each CDR3 is given with its conserved first and last residue. D genes are given only for firm matches. Clone size appears in some rows only: once, few, many, or a class for an expanded clone.

TRBV28	TRBD1	once	TRBJ2-7	14	TGTGCCAGCAGTATGGGACAGGGGAGGAACGAGCAGTACTTC	CASSMGQGRNEQYF
TRBV7-9	.	.	TRBJ2-5	12	TGTGCCAGCAGCTTAGTGGGCGAGACCCAGTACTTC	CASSLVGETQYF
TRBV11-2	TRBD1	.	TRBJ1-6	15	TGTGCCAGCAGCCACCCAGGGGGCGCCGGTTCACCCCTCCACTTT	CASSHPGGAGSPLHF
TRBV11-2	TRBD1	.	TRBJ1-1	17	TGTGCCAGCAGCTTAGGGTGCAGGGGGCGAGTGTGCACTGAAGCTTTCTTT	CASSLGCRGRVCTEAFF
TRBV19	TRBD1	.	TRBJ1-1	18	TGTGCCAGTAGCAGAATCCGACAGGGTCCCTCCTTGAACACTGAAGCTTTCTTT	CASSRIRQGPSLNTEAFF
TRBV5-6	.	.	TRBJ2-2	12	TGTGCCAGCAGCTTTACTCCCGGGGAGCTGTTTTTT	CASSFTPGELFF
TRBV14	.	.	TRBJ2-7	11	TGTGCCAGCAGCCGTCACTACGAGCAGTACTTC	CASSRHYEQYF
TRBV21-1	.	.	TRBJ1-1	13	TGTGCCAGCAGCATCGACAGGTGCACTGAAGCTTTCTTT	CASSIDRCTEAFF
TRBV20-1	.	.	TRBJ2-7	11	TGCAGTGCTAGGAGCTTCTACGAGCAGTACTTC	CSARSFYEQYF
TRBV2	.	.	TRBJ2-7	12	TGTGCCAGCAGGGACACCTCCTACGAGCAGTACTTC	CASRDTSYEQYF